The 18 T cell receptor beta chains given below trace back to one sample, sequenced in a study of cytomegalovirus exposure and HLA in healthy donors. Amplification used 60 Vbeta primers and 13 Jbeta primers. Some clones are missing from TCRdb's copy, which holds only in-frame ones; the method was immunoSEQ multiplex PCR. The sample includes 100,000 or so clones, 78% of them seen just once. The sample taken for sequencing was PBMCs. The receptors shown here come from a man aged 25 to 40 in good health and CMV-seronegative.

V gene TRBV19 combines with J gene TRBJ2-3; 9 bases are a match to TRBD1. J gave up 1 base and V 1 base, and 0 bases lay outside the gene matches. This CDR3 region has 15 residues. Germline lookup yields CDR1 LNHDA and CDR2 SQIVND (reference sequence). The CDR3 bases are TGTGCCAGTAGTATAGGGACAGGGGGCACAGATACGCAGTATTTT. Its translation is CASSIGTGGTDTQYF.

The chain recombines TRBV27 with TRBJ2-1, with D possibly matching TRBD2 (5 bases). CDR3 length: 15 amino acids. Trimming stripped 5 bases from V and 8 bases from J, with 19 bases between. Germline V gives CDR1 MNHEY, CDR2 SMNVEV (reference sequence). The CDR3 coding sequence is TGTGCCAGCAGTCAAACTAGTCGTCGTGACTATGAGCAGTTCTTC. Translated: CASSQTSRRDYEQFF.

The rearrangement joins TRBV5-4 to TRBJ1-1; 7 bases align to TRBD1. The length of the CDR3 is 14 residues. CDR1 is SGHNT, CDR2 YYREEE, per germline (reference sequence). The J segment lost 1 base and the V segment lost 5 bases, leaving 5 bases of the junction unmatched. The CDR3 loop reads CASSKGAGNTEAFF. CDR3 sequence (DNA): TGTGCCAGCAGTAAGGGGGCAGGGAACACTGAAGCTTTCTTT.

CDR3 sequence: CASSPQWTGGPNEKLFF. The CDR3 region has the DNA TGTGCCAGTAGTCCACAGTGGACAGGGGGCCCTAATGAAAAACTGTTTTTT. The rearrangement uses TRBV19 and TRBJ1-4; TRBD1 agrees at 11 bases. Germline V gene lookup returns CDR1 LNHDA and CDR2 SQIVND (reference sequence). The CDR3 contains 17 residues. J gave up 3 bases and V 5 bases, and 8 bases lay outside the gene matches.

About this clone: At one boundary the junction diverges from the germline segment, which might be a read error. The CDR3: CSAFDRAFF. CDR3 DNA: TGCAGTGCTTTTGACAGGGCTTTTTTT. V is TRBV20-1 and J is TRBJ2-3; the match to TRBD1 covers 7 bases. Germline-derived CDR1 and CDR2 are DFQATT and SNEGSKA (reference sequence). The length of the CDR3 is 9 residues.

V and J are TRBV9 and TRBJ1-3, with D perhaps matching TRBD1 (5 bases). V lost 2 bases and J 0 bases, leaving 15 bases between the germline ends. The germline V gene encodes CDR1 SGDLS and CDR2 YYNGEE. The CDR3 sequence is 17 residues long. This CDR3 reads CASSVTARASSGNTIYF. The DNA for the CDR3 is TGTGCCAGCAGCGTGACAGCCCGGGCCAGCTCTGGAAACACCATATATTTT. Full variable domain (remainder filled in from reference TRBV9 and TRBJ1-3): DSGVTQTPKHLITATGQRVTLRCSPRSGDLSVYWYQQSLDQGLQFLIQYYNGEERAKGNILERFSAQQFPDLHSELNLSSLELGDSALYFCASSVTARASSGNTIYFGEGSWLTVV.

J is TRBJ2-1 and V is TRBV10-1; 9 bases line up with TRBD2. The CDR3 consists of 17 residues. Germline V gives CDR1 WNHNN, CDR2 SYGVQD (reference sequence). Trimming cost V 3 bases and J 0 bases; bases outside gene matches: 6. CDR3 amino acids: CASSDRGLASSYNEQFF. DNA for the CDR3: TGCGCCAGCAGTGATAGAGGACTAGCGAGCTCCTACAATGAGCAGTTCTTC.

This clone was picked up a small number of times. The chain combines TRBV28 with TRBJ2-7; 8 bases align to TRBD2. This CDR3 contains 15 residues. With 7 bases clipped from V and 1 base from J, the junction kept 9 bases outside the gene matches. The germline V gene has CDR1 MDHEN and CDR2 SYDVKM. CDR3 region: CASTTGSGVSYEQYF. CDR3 sequence (DNA): TGTGCCAGCACCACGGGTAGCGGGGTTTCCTACGAGCAGTACTTC.

The rearrangement uses TRBV25-1 and TRBJ1-6; 8 positions match TRBD1. This CDR3 region has 18 residues. Losses at the gene ends were 1 base for V and 0 bases for J; bases not matched to a gene: 5. Germline CDR1 MGHDK, CDR2 SYGVNS. CDR3 sequence reads: CASSEWGDRISYNSPLHF. CDR3 in DNA: TGTGCCAGCAGTGAATGGGGGGACAGGATCTCCTATAATTCACCCCTCCACTTT. Full variable domain (missing parts from reference TRBV25-1 and TRBJ1-6): EADIYQTPRYLVIGTGKKITLECSQTMGHDKMYWYQQDPGMELHLIHYSYGVNSTEKGDLSSESTVSRIRTEHFPLTLESARPSHTSQYLCASSEWGDRISYNSPLHFGNGTRLTVT.

V usage is TRBV29-1 and J usage is TRBJ2-3; 11 bases agree with TRBD2. Unmatched junction bases numbered 8, after V lost 6 bases and J lost 6 bases. The CDR3 runs to 14 residues. Germline V CDR1 and CDR2: SQVTM, ANQGSEA. The CDR3 here is CSVDTSGRRDTQYF. The DNA for the CDR3 is TGCAGCGTGGATACTAGCGGGAGAAGGGATACGCAGTATTTT.

V and J are TRBV5-8 and TRBJ2-5; D may be TRBD1 (6 bases). V dropped 4 bases and J dropped 1 base, with 11 bases sitting between them. The CDR3 is 14 amino acids. The germline gives CDR1 SGHTS, CDR2 YDEGEE. The CDR3, as DNA: TGTGCCAGCAGCACAGGGCGGGCCCAAGAGACCCAGTACTTC. This encodes CASSTGRAQETQYF.

This clone was counted only a few times. The chain recombines TRBV9 with TRBJ1-2, with D maybe TRBD1 (5 bases). V lost 0 bases to trimming and J lost 8 bases, with 20 bases between them. This CDR3 is 16 amino acids long. Germline V gene data show CDR1 as SGDLS and CDR2 as YYNGEE. The CDR3 loop reads CASSVGVGGTITGYTF. CDR3 nucleotide sequence: TGTGCCAGCAGCGTAGGAGTGGGGGGGACTATTACGGGCTACACCTTC.

This chain's CDR3 is CASSLKETDTQYF. CDR3 nucleotides: TGTGCCAGCAGCTTGAAGGAGACAGATACGCAGTATTTT. V is TRBV5-4 and J is TRBJ2-3; unclear D gene. V was trimmed by 1 base and J by 3 bases, leaving 6 bases between them. The CDR3 has 13 residues. Germline V CDR1 and CDR2: SGHNT, YYREEE (reference sequence).

This chain joins TRBV28 and TRBJ2-7; 9 bases align to TRBD2. Trimming cost V 5 bases and J 2 bases; bases outside gene matches: 4. Germline V CDR1 and CDR2: MDHEN, SYDVKM. CDR3 size: 14 residues. The DNA of the CDR3 is TGTGCCAGCAGTCCAGCGGGGGGCGCCTACGAGCAGTACTTC. Amino acid sequence: CASSPAGGAYEQYF.

The chain joins TRBV5-6 to TRBJ2-7, with 10 bases identical to TRBD1. Unmatched junction bases numbered 7, after V lost 2 bases and J lost 2 bases. The germline gives CDR1 SGHDT, CDR2 YYEEEE. This CDR3 is 16 amino acids long. The CDR3 region is CASSFQPGQGPYEQYF. The DNA of the CDR3 is TGTGCCAGCAGCTTCCAACCGGGACAGGGGCCCTACGAGCAGTACTTC.

The chain recombines TRBV18 with TRBJ1-1; TRBD1 might be the D (6 bases). CDR1 KGHSH and CDR2 LQKENI come from the germline V gene. The CDR3 contains 16 residues. The V end lost 3 bases, the J end lost 3 bases, and 17 bases lay between the germline ends. CDR3 loop: CASSPALRGGDTEAFF. The CDR3 DNA reads TGTGCCAGCTCACCCGCACTGCGAGGGGGGGACACTGAAGCTTTCTTT.

This rearrangement joins TRBV6-5 to TRBJ1-5; weak D call: TRBD1 (5 bases). Trimming cost V 5 bases and J 2 bases, with 13 bases left between them. There are 15 residues in the CDR3. The germline V gene encodes CDR1 MNHEY and CDR2 SVGAGI. The DNA for the CDR3 is TGTGCCAGCAGTCAGGGCGGGGGTGGCAATCAGCCCCAGCATTTT. It is translated as CASSQGGGGNQPQHF.

This clone was counted between two and nine times. The V gene is TRBV6-5, the J gene TRBJ2-1; D perhaps matches TRBD1 (6 bases). Trimming shortened V by 2 bases and J by 9 bases, and 14 bases separated the two germline ends. This CDR3 contains 14 residues. Germline V lookup: CDR1 MNHEY, CDR2 SVGAGI. In nucleotides, the CDR3 is TGTGCCAGCAGTTACCTAACAGGGTTTCGTGAGCAGTTCTTC. It translates to CASSYLTGFREQFF.